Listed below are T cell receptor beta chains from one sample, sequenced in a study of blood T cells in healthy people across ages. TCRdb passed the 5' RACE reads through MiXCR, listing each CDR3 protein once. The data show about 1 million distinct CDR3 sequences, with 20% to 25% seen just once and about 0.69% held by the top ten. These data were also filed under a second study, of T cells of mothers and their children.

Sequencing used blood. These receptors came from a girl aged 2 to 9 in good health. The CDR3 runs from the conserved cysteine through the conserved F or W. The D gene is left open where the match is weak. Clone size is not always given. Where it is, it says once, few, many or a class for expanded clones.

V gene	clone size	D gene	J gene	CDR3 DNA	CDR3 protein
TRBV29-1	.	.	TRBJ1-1	TGCAGCGTCCAGGGGACCTCAGAGGACACTGAAGCTTTCTTT	CSVQGTSEDTEAFF
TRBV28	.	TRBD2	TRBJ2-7	TGTGCCAGCAAGCGGGGGGACTACTACGAGCAGTACTTC	CASKRGDYYEQYF
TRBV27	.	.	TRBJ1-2	TGTGCCAGCAGTCCGCAGGGACATTTGGGGTATGGCTACACCTTC	CASSPQGHLGYGYTF
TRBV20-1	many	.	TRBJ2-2	TGCAGTGCTGTAGACAGGTCGGGCACCGGGGAGCTGTTTTTT	CSAVDRSGTGELFF
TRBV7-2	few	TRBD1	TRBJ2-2	TGTGCCAGCAGCAACGGAAACAGGGGGGTGACCGGGGAGCTGTTTTTT	CASSNGNRGVTGELFF
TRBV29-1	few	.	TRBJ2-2	TGCAGCGTTGAGACCGAACGTGGCCACCCCGGGGAGCTGTTTTTT	CSVETERGHPGELFF
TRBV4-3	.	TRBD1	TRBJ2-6	TGCGCCAGCAGCCAGACAGACAGGGCTGGGGCCAACGTCCTGACTTTC	CASSQTDRAGANVLTF
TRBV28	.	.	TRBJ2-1	TGTGCCAGCAGTCGGCCTAACAATGAGCAGTTCTTT	CASSRPNNEQFF
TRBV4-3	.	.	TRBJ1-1	TGCGCCAGCAGCCAAGATTCGGGGAAGCAAGCTTTCTTT	CASSQDSGKQAFF
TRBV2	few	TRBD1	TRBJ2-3	TGTGCCAGCACCCGACAGGGGAGAGGCACAGATACGCAGTATTTT	CASTRQGRGTDTQYF
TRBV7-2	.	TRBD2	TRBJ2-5	TGTGCCAGCAGCTTAAATCCAGCGGGGATTAAAGAGACCCAGTACTTC	CASSLNPAGIKETQYF
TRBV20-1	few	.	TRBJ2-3	TGCAGTTCAGGGAGCACAGATACGCTGTATTTT	CSSGSTDTLYF
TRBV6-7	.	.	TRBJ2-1	TGTGCCAGCAGTTACTCACCCAGGGGTCCCAGGGCCTTATACAATGAGCAGTTCTTC	CASSYSPRGPRALYNEQFF
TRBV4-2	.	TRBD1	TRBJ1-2	TGTGCCAGCAGCCGACCGGACAGGGCAGATGGCTACACCTTC	CASSRPDRADGYTF
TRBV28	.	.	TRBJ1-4	TGTGCCAGCAGTCCCCCTACCGAAAAACTGTTTTTT	CASSPPTEKLFF
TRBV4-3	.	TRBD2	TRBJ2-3	TGCGCCAGCAGCCAAGTTGCTAGCGGGAGAACAGATACGCAGTATTTT	CASSQVASGRTDTQYF
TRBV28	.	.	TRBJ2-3	TGTGCCAGCAGTTTATGGGCAGGGCAAGATGCGCAGTATTTT	CASSLWAGQDAQYF
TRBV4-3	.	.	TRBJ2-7	TGCGCCAGCAGCCAAGTACAGGCCTCCTACGTGCAGTACTTC	CASSQVQASYVQYF
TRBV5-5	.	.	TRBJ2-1	TGTGCCAGCAGCTGGGAACCTTTAGGGGGGGAGCAGTTCTTC	CASSWEPLGGEQFF
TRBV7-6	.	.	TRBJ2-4	TGTGCCAGACAGCTAGCCAAAAACATTCAGTACTTC	CARQLAKNIQYF
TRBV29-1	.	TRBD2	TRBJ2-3	TGCAGCGTTGATCGGCGGGAGTTCGGAGATACGCAGTATTTT	CSVDRREFGDTQYF
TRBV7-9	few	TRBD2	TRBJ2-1	TGTGCCAGCAGACGGACTAGCGGGGGGGCAACCTACAATGAGCAGTTCTTC	CASRRTSGGATYNEQFF